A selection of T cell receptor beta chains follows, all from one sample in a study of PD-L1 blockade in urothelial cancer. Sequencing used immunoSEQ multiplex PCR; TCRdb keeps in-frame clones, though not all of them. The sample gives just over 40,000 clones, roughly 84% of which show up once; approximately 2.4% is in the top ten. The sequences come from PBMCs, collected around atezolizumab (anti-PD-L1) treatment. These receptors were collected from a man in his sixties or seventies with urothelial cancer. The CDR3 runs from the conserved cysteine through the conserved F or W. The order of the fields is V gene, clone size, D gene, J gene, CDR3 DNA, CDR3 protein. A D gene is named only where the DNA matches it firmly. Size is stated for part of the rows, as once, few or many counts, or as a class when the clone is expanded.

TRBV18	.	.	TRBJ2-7	TGTGCCAGCTCACCGGGGAGCTTTCTAGGCTACGAGCAGTACTTC	CASSPGSFLGYEQYF
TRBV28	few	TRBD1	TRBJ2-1	TGTGCCAGCAGTCCAACCCTCGGGACAGGGCCTCAGGAGCAGTTCTTC	CASSPTLGTGPQEQFF
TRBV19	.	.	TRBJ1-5	TGTGCCAGTAGTATCCGCCGGGGGGACGGCAATCAGCCCCAGCATTTT	CASSIRRGDGNQPQHF
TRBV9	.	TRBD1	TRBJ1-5	TGTGCCAGCAGCGTGGGACAGGGATATCAGCCCCAGCATTTT	CASSVGQGYQPQHF
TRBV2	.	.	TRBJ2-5	TGTGCCAGCGCCTCCCGGGGGACCTGGGAGACCCAGTACTTC	CASASRGTWETQYF
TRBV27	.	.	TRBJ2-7	TGTGCCAGCCGTCCCCTCCGGGGGAGGGGGTACGAGCAGTACTTC	CASRPLRGRGYEQYF
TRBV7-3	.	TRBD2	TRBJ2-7	TGTGCCAGCAGCCCTGGTCCTGGGACTAGTTTCTACGAGCAGTACTTC	CASSPGPGTSFYEQYF
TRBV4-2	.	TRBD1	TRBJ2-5	TGTGCCAGCAGCCAAGATTTAGGAGGACAGGGGCGAGAGACCCAGTACTTC	CASSQDLGGQGRETQYF
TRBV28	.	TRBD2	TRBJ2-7	TGTGCCAGCAGTTGGTACTGGGACAGGATCACGGGACTAGCGGGGGCCGAGCAGTACTTC	CASSWYWDRITGLAGAEQYF
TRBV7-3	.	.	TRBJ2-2	TGTGCCAGCAGCCCGGACAGGAACACCGGGGAGCTGTTTTTT	CASSPDRNTGELFF
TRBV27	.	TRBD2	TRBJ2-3	TGTGCCAGCAGTCAAGTCGGGAGGTATGTCGACACAGATACGCAGTATTTT	CASSQVGRYVDTDTQYF
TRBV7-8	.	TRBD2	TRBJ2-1	TGTGCCAGCAGCTTACTAGCGGGAGGGAGCTCCTACAATGAGCAGTTCTTC	CASSLLAGGSSYNEQFF
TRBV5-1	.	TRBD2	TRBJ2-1	TGCGCCAGCAGCTTGAGCGGGAGTTCCTACAATGAGCAGTTCTTC	CASSLSGSSYNEQFF
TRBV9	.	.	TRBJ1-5	TGTGCCAGCAGCGTCGGACACGACCAGCCCCAGCATTTT	CASSVGHDQPQHF
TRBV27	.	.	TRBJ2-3	TGTGCCAGCAGCCCGAGACAGCGAGATACGCAGTATTTT	CASSPRQRDTQYF
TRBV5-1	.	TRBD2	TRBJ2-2	TGCGCCAGCAGCTTGGTATCTAGCGGGAGGGCGGGCGGGGAGCTGTTTTTT	CASSLVSSGRAGGELFF
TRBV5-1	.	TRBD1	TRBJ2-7	TGCGCCAGCAGCTTAGGACAGGGGCGGTACGAGCAGTACTTC	CASSLGQGRYEQYF
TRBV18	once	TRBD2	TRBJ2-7	TGTGCCAGCTCACCACCTAGCGGGAGGTACGAGCAGTACTTC	CASSPPSGRYEQYF
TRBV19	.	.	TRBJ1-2	TGTGCCAGTAGTCCCCAGGGAGGAGTAAACTTCTATGGCTACACCTTC	CASSPQGGVNFYGYTF
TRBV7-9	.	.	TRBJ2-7	TGTGCCAGCAGCCTCCGGGACATCCACTACGAGCAGTACTTC	CASSLRDIHYEQYF
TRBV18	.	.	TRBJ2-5	TGTGCCAGCTCACCATTTCAGGTTGGGGAGACCCAGTACTTC	CASSPFQVGETQYF
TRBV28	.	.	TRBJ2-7	TGTGCCAGCAGTGTTGGGACTTCCTACGAGCAGTACTTC	CASSVGTSYEQYF
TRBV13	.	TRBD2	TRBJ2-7	TGTGCCAGCAGCTTTAATAGCGGGACGAACTACGAGCAGTACTTC	CASSFNSGTNYEQYF
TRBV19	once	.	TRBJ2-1	TGTGCCAGTAGCACAGGGAGAGGGTTATCGGAGCAGTTCTTC	CASSTGRGLSEQFF
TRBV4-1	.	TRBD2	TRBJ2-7	TGCGCCAGCAGCCAAGATTACAACTCGGGGACTAGCGGGAGTTTCCCGACCTACGAGCAGTACTTC	CASSQDYNSGTSGSFPTYEQYF
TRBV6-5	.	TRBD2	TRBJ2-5	TGTGCCAGCAGTAGGTCCGGGACTAGGTTAGAGACCCAGTACTTC	CASSRSGTRLETQYF
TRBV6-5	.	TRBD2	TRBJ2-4	TGTGCCAGCAGAGTGACTAGCGGGAAAAACATTCAGTACTTC	CASRVTSGKNIQYF